This TCR beta chain was profiled in a study of regulatory T cells in long-lasting Graves disease. This CDR3 comprises 17 residues. Unmatched junction bases numbered 8, after V lost 3 bases and J lost 2 bases. Germline CDR1 is LNHNV and CDR2 is YYDKDF (reference sequence). The time point was: newly diagnosed GD, antithyroid drugs for less than 3 months. Isolated PBMC RNA provided the starting material for the TCR library. Many counts were recorded for this clonotype. TCR beta libraries were built with iRepertoire HTBI primers and Arm-PCR of CDR3 regions. TCRdb reprocessed the multiplex PCR reads with MiXCR, giving one entry per CDR3 protein. The repertoire holds some 410,000 distinct CDR3 sequences, with roughly 15% as singletons. This sample was also put to use in a study of T cells in Graves' hyperthyroidism and ophthalmopathy.

The receptor's source is a woman aged 25 to 39 with Graves disease. Sample: peripheral blood mononuclear cells (PBMCs), taken at new diagnosis, from a patient treated with antithyroid drugs. This chain links TRBV15 with TRBJ2-3, with 10 bases identical to TRBD1. In nucleotides, the CDR3 is TGTGCCACCAGCAGTGACCAAGGGACAGGGGACACAGATACGCAGTATTTT. Translated: CATSSDQGTGDTDTQYF.